The next 27 T cell receptor beta chains were all read from a single sample in a study of CD8 T cells in Susac syndrome. With random hexamers, roughly 0.45 to 1 ug RNA was reverse transcribed. TCRdb ran MiXCR on the immunoSEQ multiplex PCR reads and lists one entry per CDR3 protein. Among 95,000 to 150,000 distinct CDR3 sequences listed, over 85% were seen once. The sample taken for sequencing was CD8+ T cells from PBMCs. These receptors were collected from a human donor with multiple sclerosis.

The genes are TRBV2 and TRBJ2-3; TRBD2 agrees at 13 bases. The CDR3 covers 17 residues. The germline V gene encodes CDR1 SNHLY and CDR2 FYNNEI. J gave up 0 bases and V 6 bases, and 6 bases lay outside the gene matches. In DNA, the CDR3 is TGTGCCAGCAGCGCCACGACTAGCGGGGGGAGCACAGATACGCAGTATTTT. Its translation: CASSATTSGGSTDTQYF. The full variable domain, completed using reference TRBV2 and TRBJ2-3, is EPEVTQTPSHQVTQMGQEVILRCVPISNHLYFYWYRQILGQKVEFLVSFYNNEISEKSEIFDDQFSVERPDGSNFTLKIRSTKLEDSAMYFCASSATTSGGSTDTQYFGPGTRLTVL.

This chain's CDR3 is CSAESDIDEQFF. In DNA form, the CDR3 reads TGCAGCGCAGAAAGTGACATCGATGAGCAGTTCTTC. This sequence joins TRBV29-1 and TRBJ2-1; no clear D gene. This CDR3 has 12 residues. CDR1 is SQVTM and CDR2 is ANQGSEA in the germline V gene. Trimming left V 7 bases short and J 8 bases short, with 15 bases between.

The chain carries TRBV7-7 and TRBJ2-1, with D possibly being TRBD2 (5 bases). The CDR3 spans 12 residues. Germline CDR1 and CDR2: SSHAT and FNYEAQ (reference sequence). Trimming left V 9 bases short and J 5 bases short, with 11 bases between. CDR3 protein: CASTPGDNEQFF. CDR3 in DNA: TGTGCCAGTACCCCCGGGGACAATGAGCAGTTCTTC.

V usage is TRBV29-1 and J usage is TRBJ2-2; no clear D. The CDR3 is made up of 12 amino acids. The ends were cut back, 6 bases at V and 5 bases at J, with 10 bases in the middle. Germline lookup yields CDR1 SQVTM and CDR2 ANQGSEA. This chain's CDR3 is CSVTRLTGELFF. CDR3 DNA: TGCAGCGTAACCAGGTTAACCGGGGAGCTGTTTTTT.

The gene calls are TRBV6-1 and TRBJ2-5, with D unresolved. V shed 0 bases and J shed 5 bases, with 16 bases lying between them. Germline V lookup: CDR1 MNHNS, CDR2 SASEGT. The CDR3 spans 16 residues. As DNA, the CDR3 is TGTGCCAGCAGTGAAGCGCTTCGAATACCGCAGGAGACCCAGTACTTC. Protein sequence: CASSEALRIPQETQYF.

The chain uses TRBV4-1 and TRBJ2-1, with D perhaps matching TRBD2 (5 bases). There are 16 residues in the CDR3. The ends were cut back, 1 base at V and 4 bases at J, with 14 bases in the middle. Germline V gene lookup returns CDR1 MGHRA and CDR2 YSYEKL. CDR3 in DNA: TGCGCCAGCAGCCAAGTTACGGGGAACTATTACAATGAGCAGTTCTTC. It specifies CASSQVTGNYYNEQFF.

The chain uses TRBV7-9 and TRBJ2-7; TRBD2 aligns across 7 bases. The junction had 11 bases not matched to a gene; V was cut back by 5 bases and J by 4 bases. The CDR3 has 15 amino acids. In germline, CDR1 is SEHNR, CDR2 FQNEAQ (reference sequence). This CDR3 is CASSQAVAGLYEQYV. The CDR3 region has the DNA TGTGCCAGCAGCCAGGCGGTAGCGGGCTTATACGAGCAGTACGTC.

This chain joins TRBV10-3 and TRBJ2-1; 9 bases align to TRBD2. The CDR3 runs to 13 residues. CDR1 and CDR2 from the germline V gene are ENHRY and SYGVKD. Losses at the gene ends were 7 bases for V and 9 bases for J; bases not matched to a gene: 7. The CDR3 sequence is CAINLAGRGEQFF. The CDR3 coding sequence is TGTGCCATCAACCTAGCGGGACGGGGTGAGCAGTTCTTC.

The sample holds one count of this clonotype. V gene TRBV6-1 combines with J gene TRBJ1-1, with 7 positions matching TRBD1. This CDR3 spans 13 amino acids. CDR1 and CDR2 from the germline V gene are MNHNS and SASEGT. Unmatched junction bases numbered 7, after V lost 8 bases and J lost 4 bases. This chain's CDR3 is CASPGQKATEAFF. The CDR3 nucleotides are TGTGCCAGCCCGGGACAGAAAGCCACTGAAGCTTTCTTT.

V usage is TRBV3-1 and J usage is TRBJ2-1; 9 nucleotides agree with TRBD1. This CDR3 contains 13 residues. CDR1 and CDR2 from the germline V gene are LGHDT and YNNKEL (reference sequence). V lost 6 bases to trimming and J lost 4 bases; unmatched junction nucleotides: 1. The CDR3 nucleotides read TGTGCCAGCAGGACAGGGGGATACAATGAGCAGTTCTTC. Protein product: CASRTGGYNEQFF.

This chain connects TRBV3-1 to TRBJ2-1; TRBD2 aligns across 8 bases. The V gene end was trimmed by 1 base and the J gene end by 4 bases; junction bases not matched to a gene: 3. The V gene's germline CDR1 is LGHDT and CDR2 YNNKEL (reference sequence). This CDR3 has 15 amino acids. This CDR3 reads CASSQGSSGYNEQFF. Here the CDR3 DNA reads TGTGCCAGCAGCCAAGGATCTAGCGGGTACAATGAGCAGTTCTTC.

The chain uses TRBV15 and TRBJ1-6; the D is unclear. Germline CDR1 and CDR2: LNHNV and YYDKDF (reference sequence). The length of the CDR3 is 14 residues. Trimming cost V 6 bases and J 0 bases, with 6 bases left between them. The CDR3 reads CATRLSSYNSPLHF. DNA for the CDR3: TGTGCCACCAGGTTGAGCTCCTATAATTCACCCCTCCACTTT.

V gene TRBV9 combines with J gene TRBJ1-1, with D possibly matching TRBD1 (6 bases). CDR3 length: 14 residues. CDR1 is SGDLS and CDR2 is YYNGEE in the germline V gene. V lost 5 bases and J 4 bases, leaving 15 bases between the germline ends. The CDR3 DNA reads as TGTGCCAGCAGAACACAGGGATTCCTCACTGAAGCTTTCTTT. Protein sequence: CASRTQGFLTEAFF. Together with reference TRBV9 and TRBJ1-1, the CDR3 gives the full variable domain: DSGVTQTPKHLITATGQRVTLRCSPRSGDLSVYWYQQSLDQGLQFLIQYYNGEERAKGNILERFSAQQFPDLHSELNLSSLELGDSALYFCASRTQGFLTEAFFGQGTRLTVV.

This rearrangement joins TRBV20-1 to TRBJ2-1; D ambiguous. Trimming removed 0 bases from V and 0 bases from J, with 21 bases in between. The CDR3 runs 19 residues. Germline CDR1 DFQATT, CDR2 SNEGSKA (reference sequence). In DNA form, the CDR3 reads TGCAGTGCTAGAGACCCTAGGGTTCGAACAGCGAGCTCCTACAATGAGCAGTTCTTC. Encoded protein: CSARDPRVRTASSYNEQFF.

The chain employs TRBV12-3 or TRBV12-4 and TRBJ1-1, with D possibly matching TRBD1 (6 bases). CDR3 size: 12 residues. V lost 5 bases and J 11 bases, leaving 15 bases between the germline ends. CDR3 nucleotide sequence: TGTGCCAGCAGTCCAGGGGACAAGCGGGCTTTCTTT. Translated, it gives CASSPGDKRAFF.

V gene TRBV6-2 or TRBV6-3 combines with J gene TRBJ2-7; tentatively, D is TRBD1 (5 bases). V lost 0 bases and J lost 3, with 18 bases in between. There are 17 residues in the CDR3. Germline CDR1 MNHEY, CDR2 SVGEGT. CDR3 nucleotide sequence: TGTGCCAGCAGTTACTCAAGGGCGCAGGGTCTATACTACGAGCAGTACTTC. It translates to CASSYSRAQGLYYEQYF.

This sequence joins TRBV4-1 and TRBJ1-5; TRBD1 matches 8 bases. V was clipped by 4 bases and J by 3 bases; unmatched bases: 8. The germline V gene has CDR1 MGHRA and CDR2 YSYEKL. The length of the CDR3 is 16 residues. The CDR3 nucleotides are TGCGCCAGCAGCCGCCGGGACAGGTGGTTCAATCAGCCCCAGCATTTT. Amino acids: CASSRRDRWFNQPQHF.

The chain couples TRBV27 to TRBJ1-4; TRBD1 matches at 7 bases. The V and J ends lost 0 bases and 0 bases, in that order; junction bases with no gene match: 13. The V gene's germline CDR1 is MNHEY and CDR2 SMNVEV (reference sequence). The CDR3 has 20 amino acids. The CDR3 region has the DNA TGTGCCAGCAGTTTATCAGAACTTAGGGACAGAGAAGCAACTAATGAAAAACTGTTTTTT. Amino acids: CASSLSELRDREATNEKLFF.

This clonotype came up a few times. This chain joins TRBV18 and TRBJ2-7; the D is unclear. CDR3 size: 13 residues. Trimming left V 3 bases short and J 1 base short, with 7 bases between. The V gene's germline CDR1 is KGHSH and CDR2 LQKENI. CDR3 DNA: TGTGCCAGCTCACCTGGACCGTCCTACGAGCAGTACTTC. It specifies CASSPGPSYEQYF.

The chain is built from TRBV19 and TRBJ2-5, with 7 bases that match TRBD1. The CDR3 totals 17 residues. The V gene end was trimmed by 3 bases and the J gene end by 5 bases; junction bases not matched to a gene: 15. In germline, CDR1 is LNHDA, CDR2 SQIVND (reference sequence). The CDR3 nucleotides are TGTGCCAGTAGTATGGCATTTGCCCGACAGGACAGGGAGACCCAGTACTTC. It yields the protein CASSMAFARQDRETQYF.

This chain joins TRBV24-1 and TRBJ2-1; D may match TRBD1 or TRBD2 (5 bases each). There are 17 residues in the CDR3. V was shortened by 3 bases and J by 0 bases, with 14 bases between the two germline ends. The germline gives CDR1 KGHDR, CDR2 SFDVKD. The DNA for the CDR3 is TGTGCCACCAGTGATCCCCAAGCGGACAACTCCTACAATGAGCAGTTCTTC. Residues: CATSDPQADNSYNEQFF.

The chain uses TRBV6-1 and TRBJ2-7; TRBD1 aligns across 7 bases. J was trimmed by 2 bases and V by 6 bases; bases with no gene match: 7. The CDR3 loop spans 14 amino acids. The germline V gene has CDR1 MNHNS and CDR2 SASEGT. CDR3 nucleotides: TGTGCCAGCAGAGGGGGCACAACTCCCTACGAGCAGTACTTC. Translating gives CASRGGTTPYEQYF.

The chain joins TRBV21-1 to TRBJ2-1; TRBD2, as called in the table, went unchecked against the DNA. TRBV21-1 is classified as a pseudogene. The CDR3 sequence is 18 residues long. CDR3 coding DNA: TGTGCCAGCAGCAAAAAGGCTAGCGGGACAAATTCCTACAATGAGCAGTTCTTC. It encodes CASSKKASGTNSYNEQFF.

The sample holds one count of this clonotype. This rearrangement joins TRBV18 to TRBJ2-2; D ambiguous. The CDR3 is 17 residues long. Trimming took 6 bases from V and 1 from J, leaving 18 bases between them. CDR1 and CDR2 (germline): KGHSH, LQKENI. CDR3 DNA: TGTGCCAGCTCCCGAGTACCCAGCCATATGAACACCGGGGAGCTGTTTTTT. Translating gives CASSRVPSHMNTGELFF.

The rearrangement joins TRBV19 to TRBJ1-6; D is ambiguous. The V gene's germline CDR1 is LNHDA and CDR2 SQIVND (reference sequence). V was cut by 6 bases and J by 0 bases, with 9 bases left in between. The CDR3 extends over 15 amino acids. The CDR3 bases are TGTGCCAGTAGAGTCGGGAGCTCCTATAATTCACCCCTCCACTTT. This encodes CASRVGSSYNSPLHF.

This clonotype is a singleton in its sample. The J gene is TRBJ1-4, the V gene TRBV9; D not resolved. V was trimmed by 2 bases and J by 7 bases, leaving 15 bases between them. CDR3 length: 15 amino acids. Per the germline V gene, CDR1 is SGDLS and CDR2 is YYNGEE. Here the CDR3 DNA reads TGTGCCAGCAGCGTGGACTCCGGGCCCGTTGAAAAACTGTTTTTT. Encoded protein: CASSVDSGPVEKLFF.

The genes are TRBV27 and TRBJ2-7; a possible D gene is TRBD1 (5 bases). The CDR3 has 15 amino acids. Deletions cut 2 bases from V and 3 bases from J, with 14 bases between. The germline CDR1 and CDR2 sequences are MNHEY and SMNVEV (reference sequence). CDR3 protein: CASSLRSFGHYEQYF. The DNA of the CDR3 is TGTGCCAGCAGTTTAAGATCCTTCGGACACTACGAGCAGTACTTC.